A selection of T cell receptor beta chains follows, all from one sample in a study of graft-versus-host responses after intestinal transplantation. These receptors' antigens are unknown. Profiling relied on immunoSEQ multiplex PCR, and the TCRdb table lists in-frame clones only, not all of them. The profile shows more than 85,000 clones, around 93% of them singletons. Sequencing used unstimulated CD8+ T cells sorted from spleen or lymph node cells, obtained before intestinal transplant. The receptors were gathered from a human donor who received an intestinal transplant. The CDR3 runs from the conserved cysteine through the conserved F or W. A D gene is named only where the DNA matches it firmly. Size tells how often a clone was seen (once, few, many) or the class of an expanded clone, and some rows leave it out.

size,D,J,V,CDR3,DNA
NA,NA,TRBJ1-2,TRBV20-1,CSARVTAGYTF,TGCAGTGCTAGAGTCACAGCTGGCTACACCTTC
NA,NA,TRBJ1-2,TRBV5-4,CASSQGSGYTF,TGTGCCAGCAGTCAAGGGTCTGGCTACACCTTC
few,TRBD1,TRBJ1-5,TRBV28,CASSPPQQGANQPQHF,TGTGCCAGCAGTCCCCCGCAGCAGGGGGCGAATCAGCCCCAGCATTTT
NA,NA,TRBJ1-2,TRBV19,CASSIGIPHGYTF,TGTGCCAGTAGTATCGGGATCCCCCATGGCTACACCTTC
few,NA,TRBJ2-1,TRBV9,CASSGENHNEQFF,TGTGCCAGCAGTGGTGAGAATCACAATGAGCAGTTCTTC
once,TRBD2,TRBJ2-1,TRBV5-6,CASSELADLYNEQFF,TGTGCCAGCAGCGAACTAGCGGACCTCTACAATGAGCAGTTCTTC
NA,NA,TRBJ2-1,TRBV4-1,CASSLRDPHEDEQFF,TGCGCCAGCAGCCTTAGGGACCCCCACGAGGATGAGCAGTTCTTC
NA,NA,TRBJ2-7,TRBV28,CASSFGAVSYEQYF,TGTGCCAGCAGTTTCGGGGCAGTATCCTACGAGCAGTACTTC
NA,TRBD2,TRBJ2-7,TRBV4-1,CASSQEYSGRNYEQYF,TGCGCCAGCAGCCAAGAATATAGCGGGAGGAACTACGAGCAGTACTTC
NA,TRBD1,TRBJ1-2,TRBV13,CASSLWGQGAYGYTF,TGTGCCAGCAGCTTATGGGGACAGGGGGCCTATGGCTACACCTTC
NA,TRBD1,TRBJ1-2,TRBV27,CASSLRGGGDGYTF,TGTGCCAGCAGTTTACGGGGAGGGGGCGATGGCTACACCTTC